Listed here are 24 T cell receptor beta chains from one sample, sequenced in a study of cytomegalovirus exposure and HLA in healthy donors. A multiplex PCR was run with 60 Vbeta primers and 13 Jbeta primers. Here immunoSEQ multiplex PCR was the method, and the copy in TCRdb shows in-frame clones only, minus some. The sample has roughly 100,000 clones, about 74% seen once. Material for sequencing was PBMCs. These receptor sequences come from a male donor in good health and CMV-seropositive.

This chain links TRBV5-1 with TRBJ2-3, with 15 bases identical to TRBD2. V shed 4 bases and J 0 bases; nucleotides not matched to a gene: 6. From germline, CDR1 is SGHRS and CDR2 YFSETQ. This CDR3 region has 18 residues. CDR3 coding DNA: TGCGCCAGCAGCCACGGACTAGCGGGAGGGTCTAGCACAGATACGCAGTATTTT. Encoded protein: CASSHGLAGGSSTDTQYF.

The rearrangement links TRBV28 to TRBJ2-1; 10 bases map to TRBD2. This CDR3 is built from 15 residues. V was pared by 2 bases and J by 10 bases, with 8 bases of the junction left unmatched. CDR1 is MDHEN and CDR2 is SYDVKM in the germline V gene. Here the CDR3 DNA reads TGTGCCAGCAGTTTAGGGGCTAGCGGGAGATTCGAGCAGTTCTTC. It is translated as CASSLGASGRFEQFF.

This chain links TRBV4-2 with TRBJ2-1, with TRBD2 matching over 11 bases. CDR1 is LGHNA and CDR2 is YNFKEQ in the germline V gene. The CDR3 spans 15 residues. V was clipped by 1 base and J by 6 bases; unmatched bases: 2. The CDR3 is CASSQGTSGSNEQFF. For the CDR3, the DNA is TGTGCCAGCAGCCAAGGGACTAGCGGGTCCAATGAGCAGTTCTTC.

The V gene is TRBV27, the J gene TRBJ1-5; TRBD1 might be the D (5 bases). The CDR3 contains 15 residues. Germline CDR1 and CDR2: MNHEY and SMNVEV (reference sequence). Trimming pared 6 bases from V and 2 bases from J, leaving 14 bases between. The CDR3 nucleotides are TGTGCCAGCAGATCGGCGGGGGGGGGCAATCAGCCCCAGCATTTT. Amino acid sequence: CASRSAGGGNQPQHF.

The chain carries TRBV28 and TRBJ2-2, with 11 bases lining up with TRBD1. The CDR3 is 16 amino acids. Germline V CDR1 and CDR2: MDHEN, SYDVKM. J was trimmed by 5 bases and V by 3 bases; bases with no gene match: 5. CDR3 DNA: TGTGCCAGCAGTTTCCCGGGACAGGGGGGTACCGGGGAGCTGTTTTTT. It codes for CASSFPGQGGTGELFF.

With regard to this clone: The sample has other DNA sequences that encode this CDR3 too. The rearrangement joins TRBV7-2 to TRBJ2-7, with 11 bases fitting TRBD1. Per the germline V gene, CDR1 is SGHTA and CDR2 is FQGNSA. V gave up 0 bases and J gave up 2 bases; unmatched junction bases: 0. CDR3 length: 15 amino acids. The CDR3 nucleotides read TGTGCCAGCAGCTTAGCGGGACAGGGGGCCTACGAGCAGTACTTC. This codes for CASSLAGQGAYEQYF.

The chain combines TRBV5-4 with TRBJ2-1, with 13 positions matching TRBD2. From germline, CDR1 is SGHNT and CDR2 YYREEE (reference sequence). The CDR3 spans 16 residues. Germline trimming cut 4 bases from V and 8 bases from J; bases unmatched to any gene: 9. The CDR3 protein is CASSPTSGRAWDEQFF. Written as DNA, the CDR3 is TGTGCCAGCAGCCCAACTAGCGGGAGGGCCTGGGATGAGCAGTTCTTC.

This chain joins TRBV19 and TRBJ2-6; D may be TRBD1 (5 bases). Trimming removed 3 bases at V and 8 bases at J, with 11 bases between. The CDR3 runs to 14 residues. Germline values: CDR1 LNHDA, CDR2 SQIVND (reference sequence). CDR3 region: CASSMSAGPNVLTF. The CDR3 coding sequence is TGTGCCAGTAGTATGTCAGCAGGGCCCAACGTCCTGACTTTC.

Here the CDR3 DNA reads TGTGCCAGCAGTTACAACAGTTGGTATAATTCACCCCTCCACTTT. Encoded protein: CASSYNSWYNSPLHF. The chain has TRBV6-6 and TRBJ1-6; no clear D. Trimming left V 2 bases short and J 4 bases short, with 9 bases between. CDR3 length: 15 amino acids. Germline CDR1 is MNHNY and CDR2 is SVGAGI (reference sequence).

This clone has only a few counts. The chain is built from TRBV7-9 and TRBJ1-6; weak D call: TRBD1 (6 bases). The CDR3 is 15 amino acids. Trimming took off 5 bases at V and 9 bases at J, with 17 bases between the two ends. Germline CDR1 SEHNR, CDR2 FQNEAQ (reference sequence). CDR3 nucleotide sequence: TGTGCCAGCAGCCGCCGGGACACCCTTGGTTCACCCCTCCACTTT. It is translated as CASSRRDTLGSPLHF.

This clone has more than one count but fewer than ten. The chain couples TRBV9 to TRBJ2-2, with D possibly TRBD1 on 5 matching bases. The CDR3 extends over 16 amino acids. Germline assignment: CDR1 SGDLS and CDR2 YYNGEE. V was shortened by 0 bases and J by 3 bases, with 12 bases between the two germline ends. The CDR3 spells CASSVGGWLDTGELFF. CDR3 DNA sequence: TGTGCCAGCAGCGTAGGGGGCTGGTTGGACACCGGGGAGCTGTTTTTT.

There are a few counts of this clone. CDR3 DNA: TGTGCCACCAGCAGCCCCTCTAGCGCGAACTCCTACAATGAGCAGTTCTTC. Translation: CATSSPSSANSYNEQFF. The chain links TRBV15 to TRBJ2-1; possible D gene TRBD2, 6 bases. Trimming left V 3 bases short and J 0 bases short, with 15 bases between. The germline V gene encodes CDR1 LNHNV and CDR2 YYDKDF (reference sequence). There are 17 residues in the CDR3.

V is TRBV27 and J is TRBJ2-4; TRBD2 matches at 9 bases. The ends lost 4 bases at V and 4 bases at J; junction bases unmatched: 8. This CDR3 region has 16 residues. In germline, CDR1 is MNHEY, CDR2 SMNVEV (reference sequence). The CDR3 here is CASSSRLAESKNIQYF. The CDR3 DNA reads TGTGCCAGCAGTTCAAGACTAGCGGAGAGTAAAAACATTCAGTACTTC.

CDR3 sequence: CASSLGKRGGNDEQFF. CDR3 in DNA: TGTGCCAGCAGCTTGGGGAAGCGGGGGGGGAACGATGAGCAGTTCTTC. The genes are TRBV7-3 and TRBJ2-1; 10 nucleotides match TRBD2. This CDR3 contains 16 residues. Germline assignment: CDR1 SGHTA and CDR2 FQGTGA. Unmatched junction bases numbered 10, after V lost 3 bases and J lost 8 bases.

This chain links TRBV13 with TRBJ2-7; D may be TRBD1 (6 bases). CDR3 size: 14 residues. The V and J ends lost 5 bases and 0 bases respectively, with 11 bases between them. Germline lookup yields CDR1 PRHDT and CDR2 FYEKMQ (reference sequence). The chain's CDR3 is CASSKGGPSYEQYF. The CDR3 DNA reads TGTGCCAGCAGCAAAGGGGGTCCCTCCTACGAGCAGTACTTC.

The V call is TRBV6-6, the J call TRBJ2-3; 8 bases agree with TRBD2. The germline CDR1 and CDR2 sequences are MNHNY and SVGAGI (reference sequence). With V trimmed by 7 bases and J by 2 bases, 5 bases remained unmatched. This CDR3 contains 14 residues. In DNA, the CDR3 is TGTGCCAGCACTAGCGGGTCCTTCACAGATACGCAGTATTTT. It encodes CASTSGSFTDTQYF.

This chain links TRBV7-8 with TRBJ2-3; the match to TRBD2 covers 11 bases. Trimming at V came to 5 bases and at J to 3 bases, leaving 7 bases not matched to a gene. CDR3 length: 16 residues. Germline V gives CDR1 SGHVS, CDR2 FQNEAQ. The CDR3 loop is CASSPFTSGSTDTQYF. CDR3 in DNA: TGTGCCAGCAGCCCCTTTACTAGCGGGAGTACAGATACGCAGTATTTT. Filled out from reference TRBV7-8 and TRBJ2-3, the complete variable domain reads GAGVSQSPRYKVAKRGQDVALRCDPISGHVSLFWYQQALGQGPEFLTYFQNEAQLDKSGLPSDRFFAERPEGSVSTLKIQRTQQEDSAVYLCASSPFTSGSTDTQYFGPGTRLTVL.

The chain links TRBV5-1 to TRBJ1-2; D not resolved. CDR1 is SGHRS and CDR2 is YFSETQ in the germline V gene. This CDR3 comprises 16 residues. V was pared by 4 bases and J by 4 bases, with 20 bases between. The CDR3 nucleotides are TGCGCCAGCAGCCCGGCTGGGCGGAGGGCCGGCTATGGCTACACCTTC. This sequence encodes CASSPAGRRAGYGYTF.

The rearrangement uses TRBV6-5 and TRBJ2-7, with D tentatively TRBD2 (5 bases). CDR3 length: 13 residues. Trimming removed 5 bases from V and 6 bases from J, with 14 bases in between. Germline CDR1 is MNHEY and CDR2 is SVGAGI. CDR3 protein: CASSLVPDSEQYF. In DNA, the CDR3 is TGTGCCAGCAGTCTGGTTCCGGACTCCGAGCAGTACTTC.

The rearrangement uses TRBV14 and TRBJ2-1; 11 nucleotides line up with TRBD2. The J segment lost 10 bases and the V segment lost 4 bases, leaving 9 bases of the junction unmatched. There are 15 residues in the CDR3. Germline V gives CDR1 SGHDN, CDR2 FVKESK. Written as DNA, the CDR3 is TGTGCCAGCAGCCCTCGACTAGCGGGAATGGGAGAGCAGTTCTTC. Translated, it gives CASSPRLAGMGEQFF.

In this sample, this clone turned up a few times. The chain employs TRBV28 and TRBJ1-4; D is uncertain. CDR1 and CDR2 (germline): MDHEN, SYDVKM. Trimming removed 3 bases from V and 8 bases from J, with 4 bases in between. The CDR3 has 11 residues. The DNA of the CDR3 is TGTGCCAGCAGTTTGCGCGAAAAACTGTTTTTT. Protein product: CASSLREKLFF.

CDR3 in amino acids: CASSRQGSWETQYF. Written as DNA, the CDR3 is TGTGCCAGTAGCCGACAGGGAAGTTGGGAGACCCAGTACTTC. V is TRBV19 and J is TRBJ2-5; the match to TRBD1 covers 7 bases. Germline assignment: CDR1 LNHDA and CDR2 SQIVND (reference sequence). The CDR3 loop spans 14 amino acids. V was clipped by 6 bases and J by 5 bases; unmatched bases: 9.

This clone was observed a few times. This sequence joins TRBV2 and TRBJ1-5; no definite D call. Trimming left V 5 bases short and J 7 bases short, with 15 bases between. CDR1 SNHLY and CDR2 FYNNEI come from the germline V gene. The CDR3 runs to 14 residues. DNA of the CDR3: TGTGCCAGCAGTCCCGAGGTGAGTTTCCAGCCCCAGCATTTT. Protein product: CASSPEVSFQPQHF.

The rearrangement joins TRBV4-1 to TRBJ1-2; 9 bases fit TRBD1. Trimming took 1 base from V and 0 from J; bases not matched to a gene: 3. This CDR3 spans 16 amino acids. CDR1 and CDR2 from the germline V gene are MGHRA and YSYEKL. This chain's CDR3 is CASSQGQGVTNYGYTF. As DNA, the CDR3 is TGCGCCAGCAGCCAAGGACAGGGGGTGACTAACTATGGCTACACCTTC.